Below are 15 T cell receptor beta chains sequenced from a single sample in a study of blood T cell repertoires in COVID-19. Assay: immunoSEQ multiplex PCR; the TCRdb copy retains only in-frame clones and omits some. The table lists 150,000 to 200,000 clones, 70% to 85% of them singletons. Sequences were obtained from PBMCs or T cells enriched from blood (not recorded which). The receptors were gathered from a woman aged 60 to 75 with acute COVID-19.

The chain couples TRBV9 to TRBJ1-1, with 9 bases lining up with TRBD1. From germline, CDR1 is SGDLS and CDR2 YYNGEE. The CDR3 is made up of 15 amino acids. V dropped 4 bases and J dropped 11; count of bases not matched to a gene: 15. The CDR3 loop reads CASSPNPGQGLEAFF. CDR3 DNA: TGTGCCAGCAGCCCTAATCCGGGACAGGGATTGGAGGCTTTCTTT.

This clone was detected once. The rearrangement links TRBV6-5 to TRBJ1-2, with D tentatively TRBD1 (5 bases). The germline V and J ends were trimmed by 7 bases and 6 bases, with 15 bases remaining between them. Per the germline V gene, CDR1 is MNHEY and CDR2 is SVGAGI. CDR3 length: 13 amino acids. The DNA for the CDR3 is TGTGCCAGCACCCCGGGCAGGGTTGATGGCTACACCTTC. Its protein product is CASTPGRVDGYTF.

The chain couples TRBV29-1 to TRBJ2-1; TRBD1 matches at 7 bases. Unmatched junction bases numbered 10, after V lost 7 bases and J lost 7 bases. Germline loops: CDR1 SQVTM, CDR2 ANQGSEA. The CDR3 runs 13 residues. CDR3 region: CSGTGQSDNEQFF. CDR3 DNA sequence: TGCAGCGGAACGGGACAGTCTGATAATGAGCAGTTCTTC.

V and J are TRBV6-5 and TRBJ2-3; a possible D gene is TRBD2 (5 bases). Germline-derived CDR1 and CDR2 are MNHEY and SVGAGI. V lost 6 bases and J lost 0, with 10 bases in between. CDR3 size: 14 residues. The DNA for the CDR3 is TGTGCCAGCAGCTCGGGGTTTAGCACAGATACGCAGTATTTT. The encoded protein is CASSSGFSTDTQYF.

For the CDR3, the DNA is TGTGCCAGCAGTGAAGTGGGGGGTAACACTGAAGCTTTCTTT. Translated: CASSEVGGNTEAFF. The chain recombines TRBV2 with TRBJ1-1; possibly TRBD1 for D (5 bases). V was clipped by 1 base and J by 2 bases, with 8 bases between them. Germline loops: CDR1 SNHLY, CDR2 FYNNEI. CDR3 length: 14 residues. The entire variable domain, with the rest obtained from reference TRBV2 and TRBJ1-1, is as follows: EPEVTQTPSHQVTQMGQEVILRCVPISNHLYFYWYRQILGQKVEFLVSFYNNEISEKSEIFDDQFSVERPDGSNFTLKIRSTKLEDSAMYFCASSEVGGNTEAFFGQGTRLTVV.

The chain has TRBV19 and TRBJ1-5; the D gene is possibly TRBD1 (6 bases). Trimming removed 4 bases at V and 7 bases at J, with 17 bases between. Germline V gene lookup returns CDR1 LNHDA and CDR2 SQIVND (reference sequence). The CDR3 spans 15 residues. The DNA for the CDR3 is TGTGCCAGTAGTACCTTTATAGGGGGGGGACAGCCCCAGCATTTT. This sequence encodes CASSTFIGGGQPQHF.

This rearrangement joins TRBV6-5 to TRBJ1-4; D is perhaps TRBD1 (5 bases). This CDR3 has 14 residues. Germline CDR1 and CDR2: MNHEY and SVGAGI. Deletions cut 2 bases from V and 3 bases from J, with 7 bases between. The DNA for the CDR3 is TGTGCCAGCAGTTACAGGGGTCCTAATGAAAAACTGTTTTTT. This translates into CASSYRGPNEKLFF.

The genes are TRBV10-2 and TRBJ2-1, with a tentative D call TRBD1 (6 bases). The germline gives CDR1 WSHSY, CDR2 SAAADI. Between the trimmed V and J ends, which lost 4 bases and 9 bases, there was a span of 19 bases. The CDR3 consists of 15 residues. In DNA form, the CDR3 reads TGCGCCAGCAGTGGGACAGTGAAGGCGTTGGGTGAGCAGTTCTTC. It encodes CASSGTVKALGEQFF.

V is TRBV5-6 and J is TRBJ1-2; possibly TRBD1 for D (5 bases). This CDR3 spans 12 amino acids. CDR1 is SGHDT, CDR2 YYEEEE, per germline. Trimming left V 4 bases short and J 3 bases short, with 7 bases between. The CDR3, as DNA: TGTGCCAGCAGCCCGACAGACTATGGCTACACCTTC. Encoded protein: CASSPTDYGYTF.

This clone was detected a few times. The chain employs TRBV19 and TRBJ1-6; D unclear. The ends were cut back, 7 bases at V and 7 bases at J, with 11 bases in the middle. The CDR3 loop spans 13 amino acids. CDR1 and CDR2 (germline): LNHDA, SQIVND (reference sequence). The DNA of the CDR3 is TGTGCCAGTACCGCGGCGGTGAATTCACCCCTCCACTTT. This translates into CASTAAVNSPLHF.

CDR3 protein: CASSQDGAGPNTEAFF. CDR3 nucleotides: TGCGCCAGCAGCCAAGATGGGGCCGGGCCAAACACTGAAGCTTTCTTT. V is TRBV4-3 and J is TRBJ1-1, with D maybe TRBD1 (5 bases). Germline-derived CDR1 and CDR2 are LGHNA and YSLEER. Trimming cost V 0 bases and J 2 bases, with 13 bases left between them. This CDR3 is built from 16 residues.

J is TRBJ1-4 and V is TRBV7-9; 8 nucleotides line up with TRBD1. Germline-derived CDR1 and CDR2 are SEHNR and FQNEAQ (reference sequence). J gave up 0 bases and V 11 bases, and 5 bases lay outside the gene matches. This CDR3 is 14 amino acids long. CDR3 sequence (DNA): TGTGCCGGAGAGACAGGGGCAACTAATGAAAAACTGTTTTTT. Encoded protein: CAGETGATNEKLFF.

The J gene is TRBJ1-1, the V gene TRBV6-5, with D perhaps TRBD1 (5 bases). This CDR3 contains 14 residues. V lost 6 bases and J 8 bases, leaving 19 bases between the germline ends. Germline V gene lookup returns CDR1 MNHEY and CDR2 SVGAGI. The CDR3 spells CASSPEGKGREAFF. The CDR3 DNA follows: TGTGCCAGCAGCCCCGAAGGGAAGGGGAGGGAAGCTTTCTTT.

A few counts support this clone. This chain joins TRBV2 and TRBJ1-2, with a weak D call TRBD1 (5 bases). The germline CDR1 and CDR2 sequences are SNHLY and FYNNEI. There are 14 residues in the CDR3. The V end lost 10 bases, the J end lost 3 bases, and 18 bases lay between the germline ends. The CDR3 DNA follows: TGTGCCACCAAACGAGGACCGGGGGACTATGGCTACACCTTC. This translates into CATKRGPGDYGYTF.

V is TRBV7-9 and J is TRBJ2-1; 10 bases align to TRBD1. This CDR3 is 15 amino acids long. Germline V CDR1 and CDR2: SEHNR, FQNEAQ (reference sequence). The J segment lost 8 bases and the V segment lost 4 bases, leaving 8 bases of the junction unmatched. The CDR3 DNA sequence: TGTGCCAGCAGCTCTAGGACAGGGGGTGGAGATGAGCAGTTCTTC. Translated: CASSSRTGGGDEQFF.